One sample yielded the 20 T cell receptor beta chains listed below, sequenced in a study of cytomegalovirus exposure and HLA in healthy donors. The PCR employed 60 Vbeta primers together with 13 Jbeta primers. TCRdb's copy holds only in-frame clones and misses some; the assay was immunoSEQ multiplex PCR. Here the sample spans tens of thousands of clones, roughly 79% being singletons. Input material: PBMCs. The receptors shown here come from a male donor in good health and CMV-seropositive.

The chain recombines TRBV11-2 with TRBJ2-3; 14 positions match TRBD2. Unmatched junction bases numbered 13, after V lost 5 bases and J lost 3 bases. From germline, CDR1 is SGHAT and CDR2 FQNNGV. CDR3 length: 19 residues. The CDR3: CASSPITPGLAGVTDTQYF. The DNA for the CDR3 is TGTGCCAGCAGCCCAATCACCCCGGGACTAGCGGGAGTTACAGATACGCAGTATTTT.

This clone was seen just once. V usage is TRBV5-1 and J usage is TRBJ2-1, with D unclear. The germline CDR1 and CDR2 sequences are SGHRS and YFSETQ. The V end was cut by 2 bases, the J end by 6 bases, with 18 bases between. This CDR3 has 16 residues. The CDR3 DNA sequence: TGCGCCAGCAGCTTATTACCTGCCGGGTCCGGCAATGAGCAGTTCTTC. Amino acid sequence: CASSLLPAGSGNEQFF.

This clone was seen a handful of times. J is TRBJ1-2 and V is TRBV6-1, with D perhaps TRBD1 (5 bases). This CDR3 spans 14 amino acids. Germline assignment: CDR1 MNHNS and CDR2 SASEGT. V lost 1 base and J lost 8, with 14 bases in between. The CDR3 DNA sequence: TGTGCCAGCAGTGAAGACGGGGGGTATCGCGGCTACACCTTC. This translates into CASSEDGGYRGYTF.

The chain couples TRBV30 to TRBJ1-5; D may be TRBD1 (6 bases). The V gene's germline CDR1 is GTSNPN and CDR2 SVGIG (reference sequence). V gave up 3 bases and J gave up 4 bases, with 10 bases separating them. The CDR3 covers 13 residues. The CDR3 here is CAWRGAQNQPQHF. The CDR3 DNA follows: TGTGCCTGGAGGGGGGCCCAAAATCAGCCCCAGCATTTT.

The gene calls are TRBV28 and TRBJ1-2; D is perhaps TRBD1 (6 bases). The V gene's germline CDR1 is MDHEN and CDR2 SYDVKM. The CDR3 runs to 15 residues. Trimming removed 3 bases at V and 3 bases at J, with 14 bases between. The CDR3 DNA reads TGTGCCAGCAGTTTCTCAGGGGCGCTTGACTATGGCTACACCTTC. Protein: CASSFSGALDYGYTF.

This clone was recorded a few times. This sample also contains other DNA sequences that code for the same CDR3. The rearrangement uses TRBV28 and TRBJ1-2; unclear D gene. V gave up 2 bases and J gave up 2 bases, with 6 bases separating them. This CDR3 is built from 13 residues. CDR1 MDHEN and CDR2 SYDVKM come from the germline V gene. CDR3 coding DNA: TGTGCCAGCAGTTTAGGGCAGAACTATGGCTACACCTTC. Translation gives CASSLGQNYGYTF.

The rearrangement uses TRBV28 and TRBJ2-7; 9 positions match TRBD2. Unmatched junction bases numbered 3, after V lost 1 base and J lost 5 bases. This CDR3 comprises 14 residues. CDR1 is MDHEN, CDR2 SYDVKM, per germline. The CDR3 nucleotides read TGTGCCAGCAGTTTATATAGCGGGAGAGACGAGCAGTACTTC. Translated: CASSLYSGRDEQYF.

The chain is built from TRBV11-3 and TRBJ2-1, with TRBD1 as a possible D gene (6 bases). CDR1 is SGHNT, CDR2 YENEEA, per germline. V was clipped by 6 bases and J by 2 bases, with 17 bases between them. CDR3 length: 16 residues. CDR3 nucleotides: TGTGCCAGCAGTTCTTCCAGGGGCCCAACCTACAATGAGCAGTTCTTC. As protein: CASSSSRGPTYNEQFF.

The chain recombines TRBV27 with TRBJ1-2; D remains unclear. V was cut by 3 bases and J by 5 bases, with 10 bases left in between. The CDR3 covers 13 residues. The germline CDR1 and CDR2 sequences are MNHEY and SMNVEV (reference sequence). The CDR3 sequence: CASSFGGRYGYTF. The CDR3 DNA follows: TGTGCCAGCAGTTTTGGTGGCAGATATGGCTACACCTTC.

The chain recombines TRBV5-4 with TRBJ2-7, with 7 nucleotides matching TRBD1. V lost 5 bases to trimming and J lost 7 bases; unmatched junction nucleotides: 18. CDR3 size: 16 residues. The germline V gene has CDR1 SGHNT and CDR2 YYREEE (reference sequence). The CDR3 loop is CASSYPSGTAQCEQYF. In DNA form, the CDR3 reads TGTGCCAGCAGTTACCCCTCCGGGACAGCTCAATGTGAGCAGTACTTC.

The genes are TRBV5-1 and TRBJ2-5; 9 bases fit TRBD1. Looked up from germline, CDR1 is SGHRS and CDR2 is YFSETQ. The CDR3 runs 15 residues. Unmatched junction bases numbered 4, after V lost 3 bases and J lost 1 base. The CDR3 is CASSSQTGGQETQYF. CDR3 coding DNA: TGCGCCAGCAGCTCGCAGACAGGGGGCCAAGAGACCCAGTACTTC.

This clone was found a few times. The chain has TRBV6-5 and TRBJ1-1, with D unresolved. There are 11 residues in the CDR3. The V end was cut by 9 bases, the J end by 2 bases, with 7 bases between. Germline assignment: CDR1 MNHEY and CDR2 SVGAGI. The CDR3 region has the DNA TGTGCCAGTCAGCGAAACACTGAAGCTTTCTTT. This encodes CASQRNTEAFF.

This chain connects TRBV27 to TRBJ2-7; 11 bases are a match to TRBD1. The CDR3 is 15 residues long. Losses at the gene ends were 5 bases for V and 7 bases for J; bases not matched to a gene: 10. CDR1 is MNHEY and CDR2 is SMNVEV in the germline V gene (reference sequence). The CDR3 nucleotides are TGTGCCAGCAGTCGGGACAGGGGGAGTCTTTGGGAGCAGTACTTC. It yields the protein CASSRDRGSLWEQYF.

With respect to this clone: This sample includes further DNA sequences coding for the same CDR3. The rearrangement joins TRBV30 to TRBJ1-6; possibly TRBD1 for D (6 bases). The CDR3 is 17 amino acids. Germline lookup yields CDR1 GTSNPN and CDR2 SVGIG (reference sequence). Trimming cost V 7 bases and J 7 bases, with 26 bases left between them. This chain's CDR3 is CASKTGNDVGGNSPLHF. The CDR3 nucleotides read TGTGCCTCTAAAACAGGGAACGACGTGGGAGGGAATTCACCCCTCCACTTT.

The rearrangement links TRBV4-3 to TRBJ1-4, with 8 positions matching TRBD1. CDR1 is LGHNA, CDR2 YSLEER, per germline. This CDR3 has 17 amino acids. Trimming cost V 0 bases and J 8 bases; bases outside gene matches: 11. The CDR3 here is CASSQDFRTGLGEKLFF. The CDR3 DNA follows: TGCGCCAGCAGCCAAGATTTCCGGACAGGGTTAGGCGAAAAACTGTTTTTT.

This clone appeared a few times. CDR3 bases: TGTGCCAGCAGTTGCACCCCCAGGGGTCGTTGCTATGGCTACACCTTC. Translating it yields CASSCTPRGRCYGYTF. This chain connects TRBV6-5 to TRBJ1-2, with D perhaps TRBD1 (6 bases). This CDR3 is 16 amino acids long. Trimming stripped 4 bases from V and 4 bases from J, with 19 bases between. Germline V gene data show CDR1 as MNHEY and CDR2 as SVGAGI.

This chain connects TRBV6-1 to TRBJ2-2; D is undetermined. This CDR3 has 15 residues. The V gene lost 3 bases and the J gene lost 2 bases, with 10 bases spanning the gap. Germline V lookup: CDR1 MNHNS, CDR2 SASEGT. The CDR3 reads CASSEMSPNTGELFF. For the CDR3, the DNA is TGTGCCAGCAGTGAGATGAGCCCAAACACCGGGGAGCTGTTTTTT.

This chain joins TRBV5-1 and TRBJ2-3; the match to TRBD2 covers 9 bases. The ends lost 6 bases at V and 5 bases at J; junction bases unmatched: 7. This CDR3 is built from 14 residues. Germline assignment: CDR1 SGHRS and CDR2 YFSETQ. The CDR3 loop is CASISGSGRDTQYF. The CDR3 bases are TGCGCCAGCATTAGCGGGAGCGGGAGAGATACGCAGTATTTT. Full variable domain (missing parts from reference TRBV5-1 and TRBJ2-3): KAGVTQTPRYLIKTRGQQVTLSCSPISGHRSVSWYQQTPGQGLQFLFEYFSETQRNKGNFPGRFSGRQFSNSRSEMNVSTLELGDSALYLCASISGSGRDTQYFGPGTRLTVL.

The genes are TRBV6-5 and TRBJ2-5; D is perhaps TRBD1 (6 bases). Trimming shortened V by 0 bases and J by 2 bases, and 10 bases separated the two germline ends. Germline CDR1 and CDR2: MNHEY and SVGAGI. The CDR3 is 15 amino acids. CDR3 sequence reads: CASSYSADSQETQYF. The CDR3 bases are TGTGCCAGCAGTTACTCCGCGGACAGTCAAGAGACCCAGTACTTC.

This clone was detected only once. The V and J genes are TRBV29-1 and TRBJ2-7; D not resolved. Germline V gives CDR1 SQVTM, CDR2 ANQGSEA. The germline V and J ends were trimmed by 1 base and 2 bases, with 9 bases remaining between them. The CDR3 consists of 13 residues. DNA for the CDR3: TGCAGCGTTGAAGTTACATCCACCTACGAGCAGTACTTC. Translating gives CSVEVTSTYEQYF.